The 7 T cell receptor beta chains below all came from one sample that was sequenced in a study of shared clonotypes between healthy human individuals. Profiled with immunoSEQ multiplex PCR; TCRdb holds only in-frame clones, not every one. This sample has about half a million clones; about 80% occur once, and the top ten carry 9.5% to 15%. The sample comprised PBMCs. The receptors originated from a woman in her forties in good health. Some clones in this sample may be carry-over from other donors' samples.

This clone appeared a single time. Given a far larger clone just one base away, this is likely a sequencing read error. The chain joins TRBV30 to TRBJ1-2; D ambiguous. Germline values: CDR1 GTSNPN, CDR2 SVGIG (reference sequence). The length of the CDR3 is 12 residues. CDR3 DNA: TGTGCCTGGAGTCGACCGACCTATGGCTACATCTTC. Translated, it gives CAWSRPTYGYIF.

The DNA of the CDR3 is TGTGCCAGCAGCTTAAACCCCTCTGGGGGGGATTCACCCCTCCACTTT. Residues: CASSLNPSGGDSPLHF. The chain employs TRBV7-3 and TRBJ1-6; TRBD1 might be the D (5 bases). Looked up from germline, CDR1 is SGHTA and CDR2 is FQGTGA. V was pared by 1 base and J by 8 bases, with 15 bases between. This CDR3 has 16 amino acids.

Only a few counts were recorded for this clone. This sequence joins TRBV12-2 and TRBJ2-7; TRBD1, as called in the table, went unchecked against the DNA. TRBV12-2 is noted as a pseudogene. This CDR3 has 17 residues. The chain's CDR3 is CASRLEAGTGFIYEQYF. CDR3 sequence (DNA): TGTGCAAGTCGCCTCGAGGCCGGGACAGGGTTTATCTACGAGCAGTACTTC.

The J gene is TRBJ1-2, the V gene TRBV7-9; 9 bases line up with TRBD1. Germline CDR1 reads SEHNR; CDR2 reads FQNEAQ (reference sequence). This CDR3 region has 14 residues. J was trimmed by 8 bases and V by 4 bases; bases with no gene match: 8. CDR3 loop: CASSSPGQGFGYTF. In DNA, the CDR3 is TGTGCCAGCAGCTCTCCGGGACAGGGATTCGGCTACACCTTC.

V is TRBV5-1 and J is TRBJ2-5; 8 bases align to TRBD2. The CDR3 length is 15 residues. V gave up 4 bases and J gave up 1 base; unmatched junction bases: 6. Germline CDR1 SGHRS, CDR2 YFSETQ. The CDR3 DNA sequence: TGCGCCAGCAGCGTCACCGGGACTAGCCAAGAGACCCAGTACTTC. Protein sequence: CASSVTGTSQETQYF.

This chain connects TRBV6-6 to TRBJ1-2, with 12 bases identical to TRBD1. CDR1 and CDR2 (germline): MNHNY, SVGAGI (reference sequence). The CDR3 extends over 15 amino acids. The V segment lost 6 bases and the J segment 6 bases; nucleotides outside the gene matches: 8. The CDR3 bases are TGTGCCAGCAGAACCGGGACAGGGGGCGATAATGGCTACACCTTC. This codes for CASRTGTGGDNGYTF.

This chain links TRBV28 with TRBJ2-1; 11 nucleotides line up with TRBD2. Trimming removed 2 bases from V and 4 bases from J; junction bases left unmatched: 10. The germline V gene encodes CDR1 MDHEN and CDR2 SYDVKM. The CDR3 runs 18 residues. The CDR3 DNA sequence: TGTGCCAGCAGTTTAAGCGGGGTAGGGACTAGCGGTTACAATGAGCAGTTCTTC. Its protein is CASSLSGVGTSGYNEQFF.